A single T cell receptor beta chain is shown here with its context. The record originates from a study of PD-L1 blockade in urothelial cancer. Study context: Patients previously received 0 to 3 chemotherapy regimens. Blood underwent analysis 3 weeks (second dose) and 6 weeks after treatment began. Blood samples contained a median 141,255 T cells.

Indicated time point: pretreatment peripheral blood. Sequencing was performed with immunoSEQ multiplex PCR; in TCRdb, only in-frame clones are kept and a portion is missing. The table has tens of thousands of clones, approximately 88% seen once. The sequencing here drew on PBMCs, taken around atezolizumab (anti-PD-L1) treatment. The sequence was obtained from a woman aged 80 or over with urothelial cancer.

DNA for the CDR3: TGTGCCAGTAGTATGGGCGGGGGATACACAGATACGCAGTATTTT. This sequence encodes CASSMGGGYTDTQYF. The J gene is TRBJ2-3, the V gene TRBV19, with TRBD2 matching 7 bases. The CDR3 runs 15 residues. Germline CDR1 reads LNHDA; CDR2 reads SQIVND (reference sequence). V lost 3 bases, J lost 2 bases, and 5 bases stayed unmatched.